This TCR beta chain was identified during a study of blood T cells in healthy people across ages. This clonotype was recorded only once. A J-beta primer mix and a sample-barcoded 5' primer were used in a second PCR of about 7 to 12 cycles. Paired-end reads containing CDR3 totaled no fewer than 2.5 million for each sample. TCRdb used MiXCR to reprocess the 5' RACE reads, holding one entry per CDR3 protein. The profile shows over a million distinct CDR3 sequences, roughly 45% of them singletons. This CDR3 is built from 14 residues. Germline loops: CDR1 SGHTA, CDR2 FQGNSA. V gave up 4 bases and J gave up 6 bases; unmatched junction bases: 3.

This receptor was identified in a woman younger than 35 in good health. The source material was blood. The chain links TRBV7-2 to TRBJ2-7; TRBD2 aligns across 13 bases. CDR3 nucleotide sequence: TGTGCCAGCAGCTCGGGACTAGCGGGATGCGAGCAGTACTTC. It is translated as CASSSGLAGCEQYF.